This T cell receptor (beta chain) appears in the sequencing data of a study of T-cell reconstitution after alpha-beta-depleted transplantation in children. For TCRbeta, the library was prepared with unique molecular identifiers. One entry per CDR3 protein, called by TCRdb with MiXCR from the PCR reads. The data contain hundreds of thousands of distinct CDR3 sequences, roughly 15% of them singletons. This CDR3 contains 13 residues. Germline CDR1 reads SGHKS; CDR2 reads YYEKEE (reference sequence). The V end was cut by 0 bases, the J end by 4 bases, with 6 bases between. This clonotype was detected only a few times.

The sequenced sample was PBMCs from the stem cell graft donor, obtained from the stem cell graft. The sequence came from a human donor who donated a stem cell graft to a child with acute myeloid leukemia. The chain is built from TRBV5-5 and TRBJ2-3; D is unresolved. CDR3 protein: CASSLAEADTQYF. As DNA, the CDR3 is TGTGCCAGCAGCTTGGCCGAGGCAGATACGCAGTATTTT. The full variable domain, with the rest looked up from reference TRBV5-5 and TRBJ2-3, is DAGVTQSPTHLIKTRGQQVTLRCSPISGHKSVSWYQQVLGQGPQFIFQYYEKEERGRGNFPDRFSARQFPNYSSELNVNALLLGDSALYLCASSLAEADTQYFGPGTRLTVL.